Below are 17 T cell receptor beta chains sequenced from a single sample in a study of blood T cell repertoires in COVID-19. Repertoires were generated with immunoSEQ multiplex PCR, while TCRdb's copy carries only in-frame clones and drops some. The sample yields hundreds of thousands of clones, over 85% seen once. Input material: PBMCs or T cells enriched from blood (not recorded which). These receptors all come from a man between 60 and 75 years old who had recovered from COVID-19.

This chain joins TRBV6-5 and TRBJ2-2, with 9 bases identical to TRBD1. Germline values: CDR1 MNHEY, CDR2 SVGAGI. V dropped 6 bases and J dropped 3; count of bases not matched to a gene: 5. The CDR3 loop spans 15 amino acids. In DNA form, the CDR3 reads TGTGCCAGCAGGGAGGGACAGGGCCACACCGGGGAGCTGTTTTTT. This gives the protein CASREGQGHTGELFF.

V and J are TRBV5-8 and TRBJ2-7, with D possibly being TRBD1 (6 bases). The V end was cut by 4 bases, the J end by 5 bases, with 13 bases between. The CDR3 sequence is 13 residues long. Germline CDR1 and CDR2: SGHTS and YDEGEE. The CDR3 spells CASSVQGSHEQYF. CDR3 in DNA: TGTGCCAGCAGCGTTCAGGGGTCCCACGAGCAGTACTTC.

This chain connects TRBV28 to TRBJ1-2, with D unclear. The CDR3 runs to 15 residues. V was pared by 5 bases and J by 4 bases, with 17 bases between. Germline V CDR1 and CDR2: MDHEN, SYDVKM. The CDR3 loop is CASSAGTTGSYGYTF. CDR3 coding DNA: TGTGCCAGCAGTGCGGGTACAACCGGGAGCTATGGCTACACCTTC.

This clone was seen once. The J gene is TRBJ2-3, the V gene TRBV18; no clear D gene. Germline assignment: CDR1 KGHSH and CDR2 LQKENI. CDR3 length equals 15 residues. The V gene lost 2 bases and the J gene lost 0 bases, with 9 bases spanning the gap. CDR3 DNA: TGTGCCAGCTCACCAAGGCGGTCTAGCACAGATACGCAGTATTTT. Residues: CASSPRRSSTDTQYF.

This chain uses TRBV27 with TRBJ1-5; D perhaps matches TRBD1 (5 bases). Germline V gene sequence: CDR1 MNHEY, CDR2 SMNVEV (reference sequence). CDR3 size: 15 residues. The germline V and J ends were trimmed by 1 base and 2 bases, with 9 bases remaining between them. The DNA of the CDR3 is TGTGCCAGCAGTTTATTTGGGGCAGGCAATCAGCCCCAGCATTTT. The encoded protein is CASSLFGAGNQPQHF.

The rearrangement joins TRBV2 to TRBJ1-2, with D maybe TRBD1 (6 bases). The CDR3 covers 13 residues. Trimming shortened V by 7 bases and J by 7 bases, and 16 bases separated the two germline ends. CDR1 SNHLY and CDR2 FYNNEI come from the germline V gene. This CDR3 reads CASNQQGAGGYTF. The CDR3 coding sequence is TGTGCCAGCAACCAACAGGGAGCTGGTGGCTACACCTTC.

The V and J genes are TRBV3-1 (or the pseudogene TRBV3-2) and TRBJ2-3; possible D gene TRBD2, 5 bases. This CDR3 is 15 amino acids long. Trimming took off 2 bases at V and 1 base at J, with 10 bases between the two ends. The germline gives CDR1 LGHDT, CDR2 YNNKEL (reference sequence). Here the CDR3 reads CASSQFVGGTDTQYF. In DNA, the CDR3 is TGTGCCAGCAGCCAATTTGTCGGGGGCACAGATACGCAGTATTTT.

The chain joins TRBV14 to TRBJ1-2; TRBD1 might be the D (6 bases). The CDR3 runs 14 residues. Germline V gene lookup returns CDR1 SGHDN and CDR2 FVKESK. Trimming pared 0 bases from V and 3 bases from J, leaving 8 bases between. The DNA for the CDR3 is TGTGCCAGCAGCCAAGATCAGGGGTACTATGGCTACACCTTC. Translation gives CASSQDQGYYGYTF.

This chain links TRBV3-1 (or the pseudogene TRBV3-2) with TRBJ2-1; tentative D call: TRBD2 (5 bases). V lost 4 bases, J lost 5 bases, and 15 bases lay in between. In germline, CDR1 is LGHDT, CDR2 YNNKEL (reference sequence). The CDR3 is 15 residues long. The CDR3 DNA reads TGTGCCAGCAGCCCGCTTGCGGGTGGGAACAATGAGCAGTTCTTC. Protein sequence: CASSPLAGGNNEQFF.

The J gene is TRBJ1-1, the V gene TRBV19; maybe TRBD1 (6 bases). CDR3 length equals 14 residues. Trimming shortened V by 9 bases and J by 2 bases, and 16 bases separated the two germline ends. From germline, CDR1 is LNHDA and CDR2 SQIVND (reference sequence). The CDR3 region is CASDKTGSNTEAFF. DNA for the CDR3: TGTGCCAGCGATAAAACAGGGAGCAACACTGAAGCTTTCTTT. The full variable domain, with the rest looked up from reference TRBV19 and TRBJ1-1, is DGGITQSPKYLFRKEGQNVTLSCEQNLNHDAMYWYRQDPGQGLRLIYYSQIVNDFQKGDIAEGYSVSREKKESFPLTVTSAQKNPTAFYLCASDKTGSNTEAFFGQGTRLTVV.

V is TRBV5-6 and J is TRBJ1-5; D not certain. CDR1 is SGHDT and CDR2 is YYEEEE in the germline V gene. The CDR3 has 14 amino acids. Trimming removed 2 bases at V and 6 bases at J, with 12 bases between. CDR3 in amino acids: CASSFWELSQPQHF. The CDR3 DNA sequence: TGTGCCAGCAGCTTTTGGGAGCTAAGTCAGCCCCAGCATTTT.

This chain connects TRBV5-1 to TRBJ2-1; no clear D gene. The V and J ends lost 0 bases and 3 bases respectively, with 10 bases between them. Germline loops: CDR1 SGHRS, CDR2 YFSETQ. The CDR3 contains 15 residues. The CDR3 bases are TGCGCCAGCAGCTTGGGAGCGCTCAGCTACAATGAGCAGTTCTTC. It translates to CASSLGALSYNEQFF.

The V and J genes are TRBV11-3 and TRBJ2-1, with 10 positions matching TRBD1. The germline V gene has CDR1 SGHNT and CDR2 YENEEA. There are 14 residues in the CDR3. V was pared by 5 bases and J by 7 bases, with 5 bases of the junction left unmatched. The CDR3 loop is CASSDRGRRNEQFF. CDR3 in DNA: TGTGCCAGCAGCGACAGGGGGCGCCGGAATGAGCAGTTCTTC. The variable domain in full, with the rest retrieved from reference TRBV11-3 and TRBJ2-1, is EAGVVQSPRYKIIEKKQPVAFWCNPISGHNTLYWYLQNLGQGPELLIRYENEEAVDDSQLPKDRFSAERLKGVDSTLKIQPAELGDSAVYLCASSDRGRRNEQFFGPGTRLTVL.

The chain combines TRBV4-3 with TRBJ1-1; a weak D match, TRBD1 (5 bases). Germline V gene sequence: CDR1 LGHNA, CDR2 YSLEER. The CDR3 consists of 14 residues. V lost 1 base to trimming and J lost 4 bases, with 10 bases between them. CDR3 region: CASSQVGQGTEAFF. The CDR3 DNA sequence: TGCGCCAGCAGCCAAGTAGGGCAGGGCACTGAAGCTTTCTTT.

The V call is TRBV7-9, the J call TRBJ1-2, with a weak D call TRBD1 (5 bases). V was cut by 5 bases and J by 2 bases, with 12 bases left in between. The CDR3 consists of 14 residues. Germline V gene data show CDR1 as SEHNR and CDR2 as FQNEAQ (reference sequence). The DNA for the CDR3 is TGTGCCAGCAGCGCAGGCCGACAGAACTATGGCTACACCTTC. This translates into CASSAGRQNYGYTF.

This rearrangement joins TRBV5-1 to TRBJ2-4, with D tentatively TRBD2 (5 bases). CDR1 and CDR2 from the germline V gene are SGHRS and YFSETQ. The CDR3 spans 17 residues. V lost 1 base to trimming and J lost 8 bases, with 22 bases between them. The CDR3 spells CASSLYSAGGEGDIQYF. The DNA for the CDR3 is TGCGCCAGCAGCTTGTATTCAGCAGGAGGCGAGGGCGACATTCAGTACTTC.

The J gene is TRBJ1-5, the V gene TRBV5-4; D is ambiguous. Germline V CDR1 and CDR2: SGHNT, YYREEE (reference sequence). V dropped 3 bases and J dropped 2 bases, with 9 bases sitting between them. The CDR3 spans 14 residues. The CDR3 DNA reads TGTGCCAGCAGCTCTGACAAAGGCAATCAGCCCCAGCATTTT. This sequence encodes CASSSDKGNQPQHF.